A single sample is the source of the 25 T cell receptor beta chains below, sequenced in a study of human T cells and chemical hapten exposure. Using its own MiXCR run on the RACE reads, TCRdb lists one record per CDR3 protein. The profile shows tens of thousands of distinct CDR3 sequences, roughly 10% of them singletons. Regarding time point: patch test 1, 2 weeks after DPC sensitization. As to treatment: therapeutic diphenylcyclopropenone sensitization with weekly scalp DPC. Sequencing was performed on whole blood, taken in connection with sensitization to the hapten diphenylcyclopropenone (DPC). The source is a man aged 40-55 years with alopecia areata. Some clones in this sample may be carry-over from other donors' samples.

Only a few counts were recorded for this clonotype. The chain employs TRBV6-1 and TRBJ1-3; a possible D gene is TRBD1 (6 bases). This CDR3 has 15 residues. CDR1 and CDR2 (germline): MNHNS, SASEGT. The V end was cut by 5 bases, the J end by 2 bases, with 13 bases between. Here the CDR3 reads CASSKYSGAGNTIYF. The CDR3 nucleotides are TGTGCCAGCAGTAAATATTCAGGGGCTGGAAACACCATATATTTT.

Ten or more counts support this clonotype. This chain joins TRBV6-6 and TRBJ1-1, with D possibly TRBD1 on 6 matching bases. Germline V gene data show CDR1 as MNHNY and CDR2 as SVGAGI (reference sequence). This CDR3 contains 14 residues. Trimming stripped 0 bases from V and 11 bases from J, with 16 bases between. This CDR3 is CASSYSGQGRKAFF. Here the CDR3 DNA reads TGTGCCAGCAGTTACTCAGGTCAGGGGCGCAAGGCTTTCTTT.

This clonotype has just a few counts. V gene TRBV29-1 combines with J gene TRBJ2-5; D possibly corresponds to TRBD1 (6 bases). The CDR3 sequence is 13 residues long. Between the trimmed V and J ends, which lost 3 bases and 4 bases, there was a span of 12 bases. Germline loops: CDR1 SQVTM, CDR2 ANQGSEA. The CDR3 DNA sequence: TGCAGCGTTGAGCTTACAGGGAGAGAGACCCAGTACTTC. This codes for CSVELTGRETQYF.

The V and J genes are TRBV7-2 and TRBJ1-3, with D maybe TRBD1 (5 bases). This CDR3 comprises 15 residues. The germline V gene encodes CDR1 SGHTA and CDR2 FQGNSA. With 8 bases removed from V and 4 bases from J, the gap between germline ends came to 18 bases. The CDR3 DNA reads as TGTGCCAGCTCCGGGGGGTCATCCCGAGGAAACACCATATATTTT. Translating it yields CASSGGSSRGNTIYF. The whole variable domain, filled in from reference TRBV7-2 and TRBJ1-3, reads GAGVSQSPSNKVTEKGKDVELRCDPISGHTALYWYRQSLGQGLEFLIYFQGNSAPDKSGLPSDRFSAERTGGSVSTLTIQRTQQEDSAVYLCASSGGSSRGNTIYFGEGSWLTVV.

The chain links TRBV7-3 to TRBJ2-7, with 13 bases lining up with TRBD2. V shed 3 bases, J shed 5 bases, and the junction held 4 bases outside the gene matches. The CDR3 runs to 15 residues. The V gene's germline CDR1 is SGHTA and CDR2 FQGTGA. The DNA of the CDR3 is TGTGCCAGCAGCTTCGGACTAGCGGGAGTCGACGAGCAGTACTTC. Its protein is CASSFGLAGVDEQYF.

This chain connects TRBV30 to TRBJ2-7; perhaps TRBD2 as D (6 bases). Deletions cut 1 base from V and 5 bases from J, with 12 bases between. The germline V gene has CDR1 GTSNPN and CDR2 SVGIG (reference sequence). The length of the CDR3 is 13 residues. This chain's CDR3 is CAWSAGTGDEQYF. CDR3 nucleotides: TGTGCCTGGAGTGCCGGGACTGGCGACGAGCAGTACTTC.

The chain combines TRBV12-3 or TRBV12-4 with TRBJ2-3, with D hard to call. V was cut by 3 bases and J by 1 base, with 14 bases left in between. The CDR3 is made up of 16 amino acids. CDR3 coding DNA: TGTGCCAGCAGTTTGGATAGGGTCTTAGGCACAGATACGCAGTATTTT. It specifies CASSLDRVLGTDTQYF.

The sample holds a few counts of this clonotype. V is TRBV3-1 and J is TRBJ2-7, with D maybe TRBD2 (5 bases). This CDR3 spans 14 amino acids. Germline CDR1 and CDR2: LGHDT and YNNKEL (reference sequence). V dropped 0 bases and J dropped 2 bases, with 8 bases sitting between them. CDR3 DNA: TGTGCCAGCAGCCAAGATTTCGGGGCCTACGAGCAGTACGTC. Its translation is CASSQDFGAYEQYV.

This clonotype was seen ten or more times. An end of the junction does not agree with germline; a read error may underlie this. This chain joins TRBV7-7 and TRBJ2-5; 8 bases are a match to TRBD1. CDR3 length: 15 residues. Germline V gene data show CDR1 as SSHAT and CDR2 as FNYEAQ (reference sequence). As DNA, the CDR3 is TGTGCTAGCAGCCGGGGGACAGGAGCTCAAGAGACCCAGTACTTC. It yields the protein CASSRGTGAQETQYF.

This clonotype appeared many times. The chain is built from TRBV7-8 and TRBJ1-1, with 8 bases identical to TRBD1. Looked up from germline, CDR1 is SGHVS and CDR2 is FQNEAQ. After removal of 3 bases from V and 6 bases from J, the junction contained 3 bases not matched to a gene. The CDR3 has 13 amino acids. This CDR3 reads CASSLQGASEAFF. For the CDR3, the DNA is TGTGCCAGCAGCTTGCAGGGGGCCTCTGAAGCTTTCTTT.

This chain connects TRBV14 to TRBJ2-7, with 10 nucleotides matching TRBD2. Trimming removed 1 base from V and 2 bases from J; junction bases left unmatched: 2. This CDR3 region has 15 residues. The germline V gene has CDR1 SGHDN and CDR2 FVKESK. The CDR3 reads CASSQVLAGAYEQYF. CDR3 DNA sequence: TGTGCCAGCAGCCAAGTCCTAGCGGGAGCCTACGAGCAGTACTTC.

Comments on this clonotype: A much larger clone lies one base from this, so it may be a read error. CDR3 protein: CASSVTGISGKLFF. The CDR3 DNA reads as TGTGCCAGCAGCGTAACTGGGATTTCCGGGAAGCTGTTTTTT. This rearrangement joins TRBV9 to TRBJ2-2; TRBD2 might be the D (5 bases). CDR1 and CDR2 (germline): SGDLS, YYNGEE. The CDR3 runs to 14 residues.

At least ten counts were recorded for this clonotype. The chain couples TRBV29-1 to TRBJ2-2; TRBD2 matches 8 bases. V shed 7 bases, J shed 6 bases, and the junction held 7 bases outside the gene matches. The length of the CDR3 is 13 residues. The germline gives CDR1 SQVTM, CDR2 ANQGSEA. CDR3 sequence reads: CSGSDGGAGELFF. In nucleotides, the CDR3 is TGCAGCGGGTCCGACGGGGGGGCCGGGGAGCTGTTTTTT.

This clonotype was seen repeatedly, ten times or more. This rearrangement joins TRBV29-1 to TRBJ2-1; D gene ambiguous. The ends were cut back, 3 bases at V and 3 bases at J, with 6 bases in the middle. There are 12 residues in the CDR3. Germline V gene sequence: CDR1 SQVTM, CDR2 ANQGSEA. CDR3 nucleotides: TGCAGCGTTGAGACCAGCTACAATGAGCAGTTCTTC. It is translated as CSVETSYNEQFF.

The table lists this clonotype with a few counts. This CDR3 is CASSLWTSGIVLTDTQYF. In DNA form, the CDR3 reads TGTGCCAGCAGCCTTTGGACTAGCGGGATTGTCCTGACAGATACGCAGTATTTT. V is TRBV7-9 and J is TRBJ2-3; 12 bases line up with TRBD2. Germline assignment: CDR1 SEHNR and CDR2 FQNEAQ (reference sequence). The V segment lost 5 bases and the J segment 3 bases; nucleotides outside the gene matches: 12. The CDR3 is made up of 18 amino acids. The full variable domain, its missing parts supplied by reference TRBV7-9 and TRBJ2-3, is DTGVSQNPRHKITKRGQNVTFRCDPISEHNRLYWYRQTLGQGPEFLTYFQNEAQLEKSRLLSDRFSAERPKGSFSTLEIQRTEQGDSAMYLCASSLWTSGIVLTDTQYFGPGTRLTVL.

The chain has TRBV4-1 and TRBJ1-1, with D hard to call. The CDR3 runs 12 residues. Germline-derived CDR1 and CDR2 are MGHRA and YSYEKL. The germline V and J ends were trimmed by 1 base and 1 base, with 1 base remaining between them. CDR3 coding DNA: TGCGCCAGCAGCCAAGGGAACACTGAAGCTTTCTTT. Amino acid sequence: CASSQGNTEAFF.

This clonotype was counted ten times or more. The chain employs TRBV7-9 and TRBJ1-2, with 10 bases fitting TRBD1. The V and J ends lost 3 bases and 8 bases, in that order; junction bases with no gene match: 6. This CDR3 comprises 14 residues. Germline assignment: CDR1 SEHNR and CDR2 FQNEAQ (reference sequence). The CDR3 region is CASSFDRGREGYTF. The CDR3 coding sequence is TGTGCCAGCAGCTTTGACAGGGGGCGAGAAGGCTACACCTTC.

The chain couples TRBV10-3 to TRBJ2-3; D uncertain. V gave up 11 bases and J gave up 3 bases, with 18 bases separating them. Germline assignment: CDR1 ENHRY and CDR2 SYGVKD. This CDR3 region has 14 residues. Written as DNA, the CDR3 is TGTGCCTCCCTCCGGGCCTCAGGTACAGATACGCAGTATTTT. As protein: CASLRASGTDTQYF.

This clonotype showed up many times. This chain joins TRBV7-3 and TRBJ2-2; 10 bases are shared with TRBD2. The J segment lost 5 bases and the V segment lost 5 bases, leaving 8 bases of the junction unmatched. The CDR3 spans 16 residues. Germline CDR1 SGHTA, CDR2 FQGTGA. This chain's CDR3 is CASSPAPSGRTGELFF. CDR3 coding DNA: TGTGCCAGCAGCCCAGCGCCTAGCGGGAGAACCGGGGAGCTGTTTTTT.

At least ten counts were recorded for this clonotype. The J gene is TRBJ2-4, the V gene TRBV28; D ambiguous. In germline, CDR1 is MDHEN, CDR2 SYDVKM. The CDR3 spans 16 residues. V lost 8 bases and J 0 bases, leaving 17 bases between the germline ends. CDR3 in amino acids: CASLPQAGKAKNIQYF. The DNA for the CDR3 is TGTGCCAGCTTGCCGCAGGCAGGCAAAGCCAAAAACATTCAGTACTTC.

This clonotype was seen at least ten times. The chain carries TRBV20-1 and TRBJ1-5, with 8 bases that match TRBD1. Trimming at V came to 0 bases and at J to 0 bases, leaving 4 bases not matched to a gene. Germline V gives CDR1 DFQATT, CDR2 SNEGSKA (reference sequence). The CDR3 runs to 16 residues. CDR3 residues: CSARDPRGLSNQPQHF. CDR3 DNA sequence: TGCAGTGCTAGAGACCCCAGGGGGCTTAGCAATCAGCCCCAGCATTTT.

The chain recombines TRBV29-1 with TRBJ2-7; maybe TRBD1 (5 bases). Germline V gene data show CDR1 as SQVTM and CDR2 as ANQGSEA. The CDR3 contains 11 residues. The V end lost 2 bases, the J end lost 5 bases, and 7 bases lay between the germline ends. CDR3 DNA: TGCAGCGTTGAAATCAGGGACGAGCAGTACTTC. Protein product: CSVEIRDEQYF.

The chain links TRBV6-5 to TRBJ2-1; a weak D match, TRBD2 (6 bases). CDR1 is MNHEY, CDR2 SVGAGI, per germline. The CDR3 totals 14 residues. V lost 6 bases and J 10 bases, leaving 19 bases between the germline ends. CDR3 in DNA: TGTGCCAGCAGCAAGGACGTGGGGGGAAGAGAGCAGTTCTTC. Translation gives CASSKDVGGREQFF.

In this sample, this clonotype turned up many times. CDR3 residues: CASSFAGENEQYV. CDR3 coding DNA: TGTGCCAGCAGCTTTGCAGGGGAAAACGAGCAGTACGTC. The chain employs TRBV7-9 and TRBJ2-7, with D perhaps TRBD1 (6 bases). V was cut by 3 bases and J by 5 bases, with 11 bases left in between. Germline V gene sequence: CDR1 SEHNR, CDR2 FQNEAQ (reference sequence). This CDR3 has 13 amino acids.

For the CDR3, the DNA is TGCAGTGCTAGTAAGACTAGCGGGAGGGCAGATACGCAGTATTTT. This codes for CSASKTSGRADTQYF. The V gene is TRBV20-1, the J gene TRBJ2-3; TRBD2 matches 14 bases. The CDR3 extends over 15 amino acids. Germline-derived CDR1 and CDR2 are DFQATT and SNEGSKA (reference sequence). V gave up 3 bases and J gave up 4 bases; unmatched junction bases: 3.